The 25 T cell receptor beta chains reported below all come from one sample, sequenced in a study of human T cells and chemical hapten exposure. TCRdb reprocessed the RACE reads via MiXCR and lists one record per CDR3 protein. The sample shows 150,000 to 200,000 distinct CDR3 sequences, around 15% of them seen only once. Time point defined: patch test 1, 2 weeks after DPC sensitization. As to treatment: therapeutic diphenylcyclopropenone sensitization with weekly scalp DPC. The sample in question was whole blood, obtained in connection with sensitization to the hapten diphenylcyclopropenone (DPC). The receptors were gathered from a woman in her 30s with alopecia areata. Some clones in this sample may be carry-over from other donors' samples.

This clonotype was recorded a few times. The V call is TRBV10-3, the J call TRBJ2-2; D ambiguous. The CDR3 contains 13 residues. V was cut by 11 bases and J by 6 bases, with 16 bases left in between. Germline-derived CDR1 and CDR2 are ENHRY and SYGVKD. The CDR3 loop is CAAAIWVAGELFF. CDR3 bases: TGTGCCGCCGCTATCTGGGTAGCCGGGGAGCTGTTTTTT.

In this sample, this clonotype turned up many times. This chain connects TRBV5-8 to TRBJ2-4; possibly TRBD1 for D (6 bases). V lost 4 bases and J 12 bases, leaving 14 bases between the germline ends. The germline V gene encodes CDR1 SGHTS and CDR2 YDEGEE. The CDR3 length is 12 residues. CDR3 in amino acids: CASSVSGEDQYF. The CDR3 DNA sequence: TGTGCCAGCAGCGTCTCAGGGGAAGATCAGTACTTC.

The chain employs TRBV25-1 and TRBJ1-4, with TRBD1 matching 7 bases. V was clipped by 7 bases and J by 7 bases; unmatched bases: 18. The CDR3 covers 17 residues. Germline V gene data show CDR1 as MGHDK and CDR2 as SYGVNS. CDR3: CASTLSGDSRSGEKLFF. The CDR3 coding sequence is TGTGCCAGCACTTTATCGGGGGACAGTCGGTCGGGTGAAAAACTGTTTTTT.

This clonotype was recorded a few times. This chain connects TRBV5-1 to TRBJ1-1, with D possibly being TRBD1 (6 bases). The CDR3 totals 14 residues. Germline assignment: CDR1 SGHRS and CDR2 YFSETQ. Deletions cut 5 bases from V and 0 bases from J, with 11 bases between. In nucleotides, the CDR3 is TGCGCCAGCAGGGCAGGGGCCATGAACACTGAAGCTTTCTTT. As protein: CASRAGAMNTEAFF.

The chain joins TRBV10-3 to TRBJ2-7, with a possible D match to TRBD1 (6 bases). From germline, CDR1 is ENHRY and CDR2 SYGVKD. The CDR3 totals 16 residues. The V end was cut by 4 bases, the J end by 1 base, with 17 bases between. CDR3 in DNA: TGTGCCATCAGTGGTGGAAGACAGGATGGATCCTACGAGCAGTACTTC. Its translation: CAISGGRQDGSYEQYF.

This clonotype occurred a few times. V is TRBV9 and J is TRBJ2-7; the D is unclear. Germline CDR1 SGDLS, CDR2 YYNGEE. V was trimmed by 0 bases and J by 1 base, leaving 8 bases between them. There are 14 residues in the CDR3. The chain's CDR3 is CASSVVATSYEQYF. In DNA form, the CDR3 reads TGTGCCAGCAGCGTAGTTGCCACGTCCTACGAGCAGTACTTC. Combining the CDR3 with reference TRBV9 and TRBJ2-7 gives the whole variable domain DSGVTQTPKHLITATGQRVTLRCSPRSGDLSVYWYQQSLDQGLQFLIQYYNGEERAKGNILERFSAQQFPDLHSELNLSSLELGDSALYFCASSVVATSYEQYFGPGTRLTVT.

The V and J genes are TRBV20-1 and TRBJ2-3; perhaps TRBD2 as D (5 bases). CDR3 length: 14 amino acids. The germline CDR1 and CDR2 sequences are DFQATT and SNEGSKA (reference sequence). The V gene lost 4 bases and the J gene lost 5 bases, with 16 bases spanning the gap. This chain's CDR3 is CSATKTGFVDTQYF. CDR3 bases: TGCAGTGCTACTAAAACGGGGTTCGTAGATACGCAGTATTTT.

The gene calls are TRBV7-9 and TRBJ1-6; D possibly corresponds to TRBD1 (6 bases). There are 15 residues in the CDR3. CDR1 is SEHNR and CDR2 is FQNEAQ in the germline V gene (reference sequence). The V end lost 6 bases, the J end lost 10 bases, and 19 bases lay between the germline ends. The CDR3 DNA is TGTGCCAGCAGTCCCGCCCAGGGGTTAGGATCACCCCTCCACTTT. Protein product: CASSPAQGLGSPLHF.

This clonotype was found many times. The chain joins TRBV2 to TRBJ2-1; 7 positions match TRBD2. The CDR3 runs 16 residues. Germline assignment: CDR1 SNHLY and CDR2 FYNNEI. Germline trimming cut 3 bases from V and 0 bases from J; bases unmatched to any gene: 5. The CDR3 is CASSDGAGSSYNEQFF. The CDR3 DNA reads as TGTGCCAGCAGTGATGGAGCGGGGAGCTCCTACAATGAGCAGTTCTTC.

There are many counts of this clonotype. The chain is built from TRBV30 and TRBJ1-1, with TRBD1 matching over 7 bases. J was trimmed by 1 base and V by 5 bases; bases with no gene match: 1. The length of the CDR3 is 12 residues. Germline lookup yields CDR1 GTSNPN and CDR2 SVGIG (reference sequence). The CDR3 here is CAWRQGNTEAFF. The CDR3 DNA reads TGTGCCTGGCGACAGGGGAACACTGAAGCTTTCTTT.

This clonotype has a single count. The CDR3, as DNA: TGTGCCAGCAGCTTGGCTGGACATTCGGAGACCCAGTACTTC. As protein: CASSLAGHSETQYF. The chain uses TRBV7-9 and TRBJ2-5, with TRBD1 as a possible D gene (5 bases). The CDR3 length is 14 residues. The ends were cut back, 3 bases at V and 5 bases at J, with 13 bases in the middle. The germline gives CDR1 SEHNR, CDR2 FQNEAQ (reference sequence).

This clonotype came up many times. This sequence joins TRBV29-1 and TRBJ2-3; 7 bases are a match to TRBD2. Losses at the gene ends were 7 bases for V and 6 bases for J; bases not matched to a gene: 13. Germline CDR1 reads SQVTM; CDR2 reads ANQGSEA. The length of the CDR3 is 14 residues. The DNA of the CDR3 is TGCAGCGGGAGGACTAGTGTAGTTGGGGATACGCAGTATTTT. It translates to CSGRTSVVGDTQYF.

This clonotype was seen a handful of times. The gene calls are TRBV5-4 and TRBJ2-1; 9 positions match TRBD2. CDR3 length: 12 amino acids. Germline trimming cut 4 bases from V and 8 bases from J; bases unmatched to any gene: 1. Germline V gene data show CDR1 as SGHNT and CDR2 as YYREEE (reference sequence). The CDR3 bases are TGTGCCAGCAGCAGACTAGCGGATGAGCAGTTCTTC. It translates to CASSRLADEQFF. Full variable domain (rest looked up from reference TRBV5-4 and TRBJ2-1): ETGVTQSPTHLIKTRGQQVTLRCSSQSGHNTVSWYQQALGQGPQFIFQYYREEENGRGNFPPRFSGLQFPNYSSELNVNALELDDSALYLCASSRLADEQFFGPGTRLTVL.

This clonotype was counted only a few times. The CDR3 reads CASSFGTGSNQPQHF. The CDR3 region has the DNA TGTGCCAGCAGTTTTGGGACGGGAAGCAATCAGCCCCAGCATTTT. The genes are TRBV28 and TRBJ1-5, with D tentatively TRBD1 (5 bases). This CDR3 contains 15 residues. The germline CDR1 and CDR2 sequences are MDHEN and SYDVKM. The V end lost 3 bases, the J end lost 1 base, and 10 bases lay between the germline ends.

The chain joins TRBV5-1 to TRBJ1-2, with D unresolved. The ends were cut back, 0 bases at V and 3 bases at J, with 18 bases in the middle. Germline CDR1 reads SGHRS; CDR2 reads YFSETQ. This CDR3 region has 17 residues. The CDR3 region has the DNA TGCGCCAGCAGCTTGGCTGGTGGGAGCGGGAGGGACTATGGCTACACCTTC. Protein sequence: CASSLAGGSGRDYGYTF.

This clonotype has more than one count but fewer than ten. The rearrangement uses TRBV6-5 and TRBJ1-6, with D possibly being TRBD1 (5 bases). CDR1 is MNHEY and CDR2 is SVGAGI in the germline V gene. CDR3 size: 15 residues. Trimming pared 2 bases from V and 0 bases from J, leaving 5 bases between. CDR3 loop: CASSYDSSYNSPLHF. The CDR3 DNA reads as TGTGCCAGCAGTTACGACAGCTCCTATAATTCACCCCTCCACTTT.

This clonotype was detected only a few times. This chain links TRBV6-2 or TRBV6-3 with TRBJ2-4; 7 bases are a match to TRBD2. This CDR3 has 19 amino acids. Trimming at V came to 3 bases and at J to 0 bases, leaving 14 bases not matched to a gene. CDR1 MNHEY and CDR2 SVGEGT come from the germline V gene. The DNA of the CDR3 is TGTGCCAGCAGTTATTTGTTCCAGCGGGGAGTCCTAGCCAAAAACATTCAGTACTTC. Translating gives CASSYLFQRGVLAKNIQYF.

The chain carries TRBV19 and TRBJ2-3; no reliable D call. The germline V gene encodes CDR1 LNHDA and CDR2 SQIVND (reference sequence). This CDR3 is 17 amino acids long. V shed 5 bases and J shed 1 base, with 19 bases lying between them. The CDR3 reads CASSSLSQSVRTDTQYF. DNA of the CDR3: TGTGCCAGTAGTTCCCTATCGCAGTCGGTACGCACAGATACGCAGTATTTT.

This clonotype was counted between two and nine times. This sequence joins TRBV19 and TRBJ2-7; maybe TRBD1 (5 bases). The CDR3 covers 15 residues. Trimming left V 6 bases short and J 3 bases short, with 18 bases between. In germline, CDR1 is LNHDA, CDR2 SQIVND (reference sequence). CDR3 protein: CASSLKGGQFYEQYF. The CDR3 DNA follows: TGTGCCAGTAGCCTCAAGGGCGGACAATTCTACGAGCAGTACTTC.

This clonotype has just a few counts. The V call is TRBV12-3 or TRBV12-4, the J call TRBJ1-5; 12 bases align to TRBD1. This CDR3 contains 18 residues. Losses at the gene ends were 4 bases for V and 4 bases for J; bases not matched to a gene: 11. The CDR3 DNA sequence: TGTGCCAGCAGTTCCCTTTTGGGGACAGGGGGCGAGAATCAGCCCCAGCATTTT. Its translation is CASSSLLGTGGENQPQHF.

Details on this clonotype: This may be a read error: a much more frequent sequence differs by one nucleotide. The V call is TRBV29-1, the J call TRBJ1-1; TRBD1 agrees at 8 bases. The trim removed 4 bases at V and 9 bases at J, leaving 10 bases unmatched. CDR3 length: 13 residues. CDR1 is SQVTM and CDR2 is ANQGSEA in the germline V gene. CDR3 amino acids: CSVGVQGGTKAFF. CDR3 DNA: TGCAGCGTTGGAGTACAGGGGGGGACTAAAGCTTTCTTT.

The CDR3: CASSEEAGALTTYNEQFF. In nucleotides, the CDR3 is TGTGCCAGCAGTGAAGAAGCGGGAGCCCTCACTACCTACAATGAGCAGTTCTTC. The rearrangement uses TRBV2 and TRBJ2-1; 8 nucleotides agree with TRBD2. The CDR3 contains 18 residues. J was trimmed by 2 bases and V by 1 base; bases with no gene match: 10. Germline lookup yields CDR1 SNHLY and CDR2 FYNNEI.

V and J are TRBV27 and TRBJ2-7; 8 positions agree with TRBD2. The CDR3 totals 14 residues. CDR1 and CDR2 (germline): MNHEY, SMNVEV (reference sequence). Trimming removed 6 bases from V and 6 bases from J; junction bases left unmatched: 10. The CDR3 DNA reads as TGTGCCAGCAGAAGGGCGGGAGGAGCCGGCGAGCAGTACTTC. Residues: CASRRAGGAGEQYF.

This clonotype came up a few times. This chain connects TRBV15 to TRBJ1-1; D unresolved. V was trimmed by 0 bases and J by 8 bases, leaving 10 bases between them. There are 13 residues in the CDR3. Per germline, CDR1 LNHNV and CDR2 YYDKDF (reference sequence). CDR3 bases: TGTGCCACCAGCAGAGATATTGGCGGCGAAGCTTTCTTT. Residues: CATSRDIGGEAFF.

This clonotype showed up just a few times. The V call is TRBV6-1, the J call TRBJ1-1; 7 bases fit TRBD1. The CDR3 contains 14 residues. Germline V gives CDR1 MNHNS, CDR2 SASEGT. V shed 5 bases, J shed 2 bases, and the junction held 5 bases outside the gene matches. CDR3: CASSWTGDNTEAFF. Written as DNA, the CDR3 is TGTGCCAGCAGTTGGACAGGTGATAACACTGAAGCTTTCTTT.